A selection of T cell receptor beta chains follows, all from one sample in a study of OX40 agonist ivuxolimab in advanced cancers. Produced via immunoSEQ multiplex PCR; TCRdb's table is partial and in-frame only. The sample includes roughly 77,000 clones, roughly 90% of them seen just once. This sample comprised CD4+ or CD8+ T cells sorted from blood, obtained in a trial of the OX40 agonist ivuxolimab. The receptors were gathered from an adult with an advanced solid tumor such as melanoma, head and neck, liver or kidney cancer. Both conserved end residues are part of each CDR3. D genes are given only for firm matches. Not every row has a clone size; where given, it reads once, few, many or a size class.

TRBD2,TRBV5-4,TRBJ2-6,NA,CASRLTSGSLFGANVLTF,TGTGCCAGCCGACTGACTAGCGGGAGCCTCTTTGGGGCCAACGTCCTGACTTTC
TRBD2,TRBV5-4,TRBJ2-5,once,CASSLAGGPGTQYF,TGTGCCAGCAGCTTGGCGGGAGGGCCCGGGACCCAGTACTTC
NA,TRBV5-1,TRBJ2-7,NA,CASSLAGSNYEQYF,TGCGCCAGCAGCTTGGCGGGAAGTAACTACGAGCAGTACTTC
NA,TRBV4-1,TRBJ2-5,NA,CASSQGDPLQETQYF,TGCGCCAGCAGCCAAGGGGACCCTCTCCAAGAGACCCAGTACTTC
NA,TRBV4-2,TRBJ2-7,NA,CASSLRTAPGAYEQYF,TGTGCCAGCAGCCTAAGGACGGCCCCCGGGGCCTACGAGCAGTACTTC
TRBD1,TRBV5-8,TRBJ1-5,NA,CASSPLGVQGSDQPQHF,TGTGCCAGCAGCCCACTTGGGGTACAGGGGTCTGATCAGCCCCAGCATTTT
TRBD2,TRBV19,TRBJ2-5,NA,CASNSLGGQETQYF,TGTGCCAGTAATTCCCTGGGGGGGCAAGAGACCCAGTACTTC
NA,TRBV6-1,TRBJ1-2,NA,CASRGLFSGYTF,TGTGCCAGCAGGGGACTTTTTAGTGGCTACACCTTC
NA,TRBV5-1,TRBJ1-2,NA,CASSLVGDYGYTF,TGCGCCAGCAGCTTGGTTGGGGACTATGGCTACACCTTC
TRBD1,TRBV28,TRBJ2-7,NA,CASSRGQFSYEQYF,TGTGCCAGCAGCAGGGGACAGTTCTCCTACGAGCAGTACTTC
TRBD1,TRBV5-4,TRBJ2-7,NA,CASSFLTGASHEQYF,TGTGCCAGCAGCTTCCTGACAGGGGCAAGTCACGAGCAGTACTTC
TRBD1,TRBV7-8,TRBJ2-7,NA,CASGQGQGAGEQYF,TGTGCCAGCGGCCAGGGACAGGGGGCTGGCGAGCAGTACTTC
NA,TRBV21-1,TRBJ1-5,NA,CASSKEEECCNQPQHF,TGTGCCAGCAGCAAGGAGGAGGAGTGTTGCAATCAGCCCCAGCATTTT
NA,TRBV6-6,TRBJ1-5,NA,CASSPTRGAGQPQHF,TGTGCCAGCAGCCCAACTCGGGGGGCGGGTCAGCCCCAGCATTTT
NA,TRBV11-3,TRBJ2-5,NA,CASSRRSKQGAQETQYF,TGTGCCAGCAGCCGCCGATCAAAACAGGGTGCTCAAGAGACCCAGTACTTC
TRBD1,TRBV5-1,TRBJ1-2,NA,CASSLADRGSRGGYTF,TGCGCCAGCAGCTTAGCTGACAGGGGATCTAGAGGTGGCTACACCTTC
TRBD1,TRBV19,TRBJ2-7,NA,CASRGQGAGHEQYF,TGTGCCAGTAGGGGACAGGGGGCGGGGCACGAGCAGTACTTC
NA,TRBV14,TRBJ1-1,NA,CASSRHRGLRTEAFF,TGTGCCAGCAGCCGTCACAGAGGGTTGCGAACTGAAGCTTTCTTT
NA,TRBV7-9,TRBJ1-3,NA,CASSLDAGNTIYF,TGTGCCAGCAGCTTAGACGCGGGAAACACCATATATTTT
TRBD1,TRBV4-3,TRBJ1-5,NA,CASSQDRQGAGQPQHF,TGCGCCAGCAGCCAAGATCGGCAGGGGGCGGGTCAGCCCCAGCATTTT
NA,TRBV18,TRBJ1-4,NA,CASSPTAGGEKLFF,TGTGCCAGCTCACCAACAGCGGGGGGTGAAAAACTGTTTTTT
TRBD1,TRBV7-9,TRBJ1-2,NA,CASSVRDRPGYGYTF,TGTGCCAGCAGCGTCCGGGACAGGCCCGGCTATGGCTACACCTTC
TRBD1,TRBV7-6,TRBJ1-3,NA,CASSWTGEAGNTIYF,TGTGCCAGCAGCTGGACAGGGGAGGCTGGAAACACCATATATTTT
TRBD1,TRBV5-3,TRBJ1-5,once,CARSLASRDRELGGQPQHF,TGTGCCAGAAGCTTGGCCAGCAGGGACAGGGAGCTAGGAGGCCAGCCCCAGCATTTT
NA,TRBV7-2,TRBJ1-3,NA,CASSLDWGFSGNTIYF,TGTGCCAGCAGCTTAGACTGGGGCTTCTCTGGAAACACCATATATTTT
TRBD2,TRBV15,TRBJ2-7,once,CATSSLRTSGDYEQYF,TGTGCCACCAGCAGTTTGAGGACTAGCGGAGACTACGAGCAGTACTTC
NA,TRBV6-5,TRBJ1-3,NA,CASSRGLVAGNTIYF,TGTGCCAGCAGTCGAGGGTTAGTGGCTGGAAACACCATATATTTT
NA,TRBV7-2,TRBJ1-5,NA,CASSLRDMGNQPQHF,TGTGCCAGCAGTCTCAGGGATATGGGCAATCAGCCCCAGCATTTT
NA,TRBV4-1,TRBJ2-7,NA,CASSQPLGNGEQYF,TGCGCCAGCAGCCAACCTCTGGGGAATGGCGAGCAGTACTTC
TRBD1,TRBV19,TRBJ2-1,NA,CASSYDREGNEQFF,TGTGCCAGTTCTTACGACAGGGAAGGCAATGAGCAGTTCTTC
TRBD1,TRBV7-8,TRBJ1-4,NA,CASSPRLAGGVEKLFF,TGTGCCAGCAGCCCCCGCTTGGCAGGGGGTGTAGAAAAACTGTTTTTT
TRBD2,TRBV5-1,TRBJ2-2,NA,CASSPSTSGRGTGELFF,TGCGCCAGCAGCCCCTCGACTAGCGGGAGAGGAACCGGGGAGCTGTTTTTT
NA,TRBV11-3,TRBJ2-7,NA,CASSLGTVPDYEQYF,TGTGCCAGCAGCTTAGGGACAGTTCCCGACTACGAGCAGTACTTC
TRBD2,TRBV4-3,TRBJ2-3,NA,CASSQDEGGGLATDTQYF,TGCGCCAGCAGCCAAGACGAGGGCGGGGGACTTGCCACAGATACGCAGTATTTT
NA,TRBV7-3,TRBJ2-1,NA,CASSPGRNNEQFF,TGTGCCAGCAGCCCGGGGAGAAACAATGAGCAGTTCTTC
NA,TRBV7-7,TRBJ2-7,NA,CASSADRSSLEQYF,TGTGCTAGCAGCGCAGACAGGTCCTCCCTCGAGCAGTACTTC
TRBD2,TRBV7-9,TRBJ2-5,NA,CASSLTLAGVGETQYF,TGTGCCAGCAGCTTAACGCTAGCGGGAGTAGGAGAGACCCAGTACTTC
NA,TRBV29-1,TRBJ2-3,NA,CSVALTDTQYF,TGCAGCGTAGCCCTCACAGATACGCAGTATTTT
NA,TRBV10-3,TRBJ2-7,once,CAISDNRDILYEQYF,TGTGCCATCAGTGACAACCGGGACATACTCTACGAGCAGTACTTC